The 16 T cell receptor beta chains presented below share a single source sample, sequenced in a study of blood T cell repertoires in COVID-19. Assay: immunoSEQ multiplex PCR; the TCRdb copy retains only in-frame clones and omits some. The sample has some 180,000 clones; around four fifths are singletons. Material: peripheral blood. The source is a woman aged 40 to 50 with COVID-19, enrolled during active disease.

The chain recombines TRBV11-2 with TRBJ1-6; 8 bases map to TRBD1. Germline-derived CDR1 and CDR2 are SGHAT and FQNNGV. The CDR3 runs to 14 residues. Unmatched junction bases numbered 4, after V lost 6 bases and J lost 6 bases. The CDR3 coding sequence is TGTGCCAGCAGATGGACAGGGATTAATTCACCCCTCCACTTT. Its protein product is CASRWTGINSPLHF.

The V call is TRBV7-3, the J call TRBJ1-6; no firm D call. CDR1 is SGHTA and CDR2 is FQGTGA in the germline V gene. Trimming removed 2 bases at V and 7 bases at J, with 9 bases between. The CDR3 covers 14 residues. CDR3 sequence: CASSLGGSNSPLHF. CDR3 DNA: TGTGCCAGCAGCTTAGGAGGGAGCAATTCACCCCTCCACTTT.

V gene TRBV6-1 combines with J gene TRBJ2-7, with TRBD2 matching 7 bases. The CDR3 is made up of 21 amino acids. V dropped 8 bases and J dropped 2; count of bases not matched to a gene: 30. Germline loops: CDR1 MNHNS, CDR2 SASEGT. CDR3 loop: CASRKDLVGSLYAGEAYEQYF. CDR3 DNA: TGTGCCAGCCGTAAAGATCTGGTAGGATCCCTATATGCGGGAGAGGCCTACGAGCAGTACTTC.

This rearrangement joins TRBV13 to TRBJ2-2; D gene unclear. The V gene's germline CDR1 is PRHDT and CDR2 FYEKMQ (reference sequence). The CDR3 has 13 residues. Trimming cost V 5 bases and J 4 bases, with 8 bases left between them. CDR3 protein: CASSLGLTGELFF. The CDR3 DNA sequence: TGTGCCAGCAGCCTGGGCCTCACCGGGGAGCTGTTTTTT.

The chain links TRBV5-1 to TRBJ2-2, with D possibly TRBD1 on 6 matching bases. Germline CDR1 SGHRS, CDR2 YFSETQ. The CDR3 is 15 amino acids. V was trimmed by 5 bases and J by 3 bases, leaving 14 bases between them. CDR3 bases: TGCGCCAGCAGGGTGGACAGACCTGACACCGGGGAGCTGTTTTTT. Protein sequence: CASRVDRPDTGELFF.

This chain links TRBV6-5 with TRBJ1-2; no definite D call. The germline V and J ends were trimmed by 4 bases and 4 bases, with 10 bases remaining between them. The CDR3 consists of 13 residues. In germline, CDR1 is MNHEY, CDR2 SVGAGI. CDR3 DNA: TGTGCCAGCAGTTCCAGAACCTCCTATGGCTACACCTTC. It is translated as CASSSRTSYGYTF.

The chain uses TRBV5-5 and TRBJ2-2; TRBD1 matches at 8 bases. V lost 0 bases to trimming and J lost 7 bases; unmatched junction nucleotides: 2. Looked up from germline, CDR1 is SGHKS and CDR2 is YYEKEE (reference sequence). The CDR3 extends over 14 amino acids. The CDR3 region has the DNA TGTGCCAGCAGCTTGGGACAGGGGATCGGGGAGCTGTTTTTT. Protein sequence: CASSLGQGIGELFF.

CDR3 nucleotides: TGTGCCAGCACCCGGGAGGGTGCCCGGGGGCCGACCTATGGCTACACCTTC. The encoded protein is CASTREGARGPTYGYTF. The V gene is TRBV9, the J gene TRBJ1-2, with D possibly matching TRBD1 (6 bases). V was cut by 6 bases and J by 4 bases, with 25 bases left in between. The CDR3 runs 17 residues. Per germline, CDR1 SGDLS and CDR2 YYNGEE.

CDR3 nucleotide sequence: TGTGCCAGCCTTTCAGGGTCCAACTATGGCTACACCTTC. This encodes CASLSGSNYGYTF. V usage is TRBV6-5 and J usage is TRBJ1-2; tentatively, D is TRBD1 (5 bases). The CDR3 is made up of 13 amino acids. The germline V gene has CDR1 MNHEY and CDR2 SVGAGI. Trimming took off 8 bases at V and 2 bases at J, with 12 bases between the two ends.

This rearrangement joins TRBV19 to TRBJ2-7; weak D call: TRBD1 (6 bases). Germline-derived CDR1 and CDR2 are LNHDA and SQIVND (reference sequence). V was trimmed by 1 base and J by 2 bases, leaving 18 bases between them. The CDR3 is made up of 17 amino acids. CDR3 protein: CASSIARSGAWTYEQYF. CDR3 DNA sequence: TGTGCCAGTAGTATAGCTCGTTCAGGGGCCTGGACCTACGAGCAGTACTTC.

This chain uses TRBV6-5 with TRBJ1-5; D might be TRBD1 (5 bases). Trimming removed 7 bases at V and 7 bases at J, with 11 bases between. CDR1 MNHEY and CDR2 SVGAGI come from the germline V gene. This CDR3 has 12 residues. CDR3 DNA: TGTGCCAGCATCTCGGGGGGACAGCCCCAGCATTTT. Translating gives CASISGGQPQHF.

The V call is TRBV5-4, the J call TRBJ1-1; tentative D call: TRBD1 (6 bases). The CDR3 length is 15 residues. CDR1 and CDR2 from the germline V gene are SGHNT and YYREEE (reference sequence). V was pared by 4 bases and J by 6 bases, with 19 bases between. In nucleotides, the CDR3 is TGTGCCAGCAGCCTCGGGGGGGGGCAATTGGCTGAAGCTTTCTTT. This sequence encodes CASSLGGGQLAEAFF.

The CDR3 DNA reads as TGTGCCAGTTTAGGGGGAAGAGGTGAAAAACTGTTTTTT. Amino acids: CASLGGRGEKLFF. This sequence joins TRBV2 and TRBJ1-4, with a tentative D call TRBD1 (6 bases). This CDR3 has 13 amino acids. V was shortened by 9 bases and J by 7 bases, with 15 bases between the two germline ends. Per germline, CDR1 SNHLY and CDR2 FYNNEI.

The chain recombines TRBV9 with TRBJ2-2, with 7 bases that match TRBD2. Germline V gene sequence: CDR1 SGDLS, CDR2 YYNGEE. The CDR3 totals 15 residues. V was pared by 3 bases and J by 0 bases, with 2 bases of the junction left unmatched. The CDR3 DNA sequence: TGTGCCAGCAGCGGACGGGAGGCGAACACCGGGGAGCTGTTTTTT. Its protein is CASSGREANTGELFF.

This chain connects TRBV5-1 to TRBJ1-2; TRBD1 might be the D (5 bases). Germline lookup yields CDR1 SGHRS and CDR2 YFSETQ. V shed 1 base and J shed 3 bases, with 7 bases lying between them. The CDR3 is 13 amino acids. The CDR3 sequence is CASSLLGDYGYTF. CDR3 coding DNA: TGCGCCAGCAGCTTGTTAGGGGACTATGGCTACACCTTC.

The CDR3 sequence is CASSSTLYSNQPQHF. DNA of the CDR3: TGTGCCAGCAGTTCGACACTCTATAGCAATCAGCCCCAGCATTTT. The chain has TRBV27 and TRBJ1-5; unclear D gene. Germline V gene sequence: CDR1 MNHEY, CDR2 SMNVEV (reference sequence). The V gene lost 4 bases and the J gene lost 0 bases, with 10 bases spanning the gap. This CDR3 is 15 amino acids long.